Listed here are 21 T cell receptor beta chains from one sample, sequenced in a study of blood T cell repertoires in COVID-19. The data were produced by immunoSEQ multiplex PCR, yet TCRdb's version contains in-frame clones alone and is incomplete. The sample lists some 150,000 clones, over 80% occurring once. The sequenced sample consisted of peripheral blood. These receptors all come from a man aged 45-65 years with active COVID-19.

The CDR3 DNA follows: TGTGCCACCAGCAGAGTACAGGGGGCATATGTCAATGAGCAGTTCTTC. It codes for CATSRVQGAYVNEQFF. The rearrangement links TRBV15 to TRBJ2-1, with 9 bases identical to TRBD1. The V gene's germline CDR1 is LNHNV and CDR2 YYDKDF (reference sequence). CDR3 size: 16 residues. Trimming took 1 base from V and 6 from J; bases not matched to a gene: 7.

CDR3: CASSFDRLPLISGNTIYF. CDR3 DNA: TGTGCCAGCAGCTTTGACAGGCTACCTCTCATCTCTGGAAACACCATATATTTT. The V and J genes are TRBV7-8 and TRBJ1-3; weak D call: TRBD1 (6 bases). Germline V lookup: CDR1 SGHVS, CDR2 FQNEAQ. CDR3 length equals 18 residues. V lost 3 bases, J lost 0 bases, and 18 bases lay in between.

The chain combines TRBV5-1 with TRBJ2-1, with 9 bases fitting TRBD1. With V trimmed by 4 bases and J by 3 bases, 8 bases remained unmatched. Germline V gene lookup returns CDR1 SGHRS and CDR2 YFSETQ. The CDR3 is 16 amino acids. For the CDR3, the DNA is TGCGCCAGCAGCCACAGGGGGCAAAGCCTCTACAATGAGCAGTTCTTC. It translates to CASSHRGQSLYNEQFF. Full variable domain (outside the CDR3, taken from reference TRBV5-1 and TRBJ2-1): KAGVTQTPRYLIKTRGQQVTLSCSPISGHRSVSWYQQTPGQGLQFLFEYFSETQRNKGNFPGRFSGRQFSNSRSEMNVSTLELGDSALYLCASSHRGQSLYNEQFFGPGTRLTVL.

This CDR3 reads CASSSGGGPGRTIYF. The CDR3 nucleotides read TGTGCCAGCAGCTCAGGCGGGGGGCCCGGCCGCACCATATATTTT. V and J are TRBV11-2 and TRBJ1-3; D is perhaps TRBD1 (6 bases). This CDR3 has 15 residues. V gave up 4 bases and J gave up 9 bases, with 19 bases separating them. Germline-derived CDR1 and CDR2 are SGHAT and FQNNGV.

Here the CDR3 DNA reads TGTGCCAGCAGGGACAGGGCGGACGCTGAAGCTTTCTTT. This encodes CASRDRADAEAFF. The chain joins TRBV6-5 to TRBJ1-1; 8 bases are shared with TRBD1. CDR1 is MNHEY and CDR2 is SVGAGI in the germline V gene. V shed 6 bases, J shed 6 bases, and the junction held 6 bases outside the gene matches. The CDR3 has 13 amino acids.

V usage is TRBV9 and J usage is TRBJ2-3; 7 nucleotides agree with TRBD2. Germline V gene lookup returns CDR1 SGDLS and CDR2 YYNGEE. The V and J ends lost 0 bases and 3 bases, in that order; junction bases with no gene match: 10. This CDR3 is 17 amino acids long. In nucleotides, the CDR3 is TGTGCCAGCAGCGTAGCTGCTCGTGCGGGAGCAACAGATACGCAGTATTTT. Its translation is CASSVAARAGATDTQYF.

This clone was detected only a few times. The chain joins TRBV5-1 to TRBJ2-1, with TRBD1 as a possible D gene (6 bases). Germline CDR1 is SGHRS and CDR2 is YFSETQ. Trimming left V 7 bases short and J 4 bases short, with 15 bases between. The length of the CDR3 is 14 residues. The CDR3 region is CASGPGQTYNEQFF. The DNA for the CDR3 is TGCGCCAGCGGGCCCGGACAGACTTACAATGAGCAGTTCTTC.

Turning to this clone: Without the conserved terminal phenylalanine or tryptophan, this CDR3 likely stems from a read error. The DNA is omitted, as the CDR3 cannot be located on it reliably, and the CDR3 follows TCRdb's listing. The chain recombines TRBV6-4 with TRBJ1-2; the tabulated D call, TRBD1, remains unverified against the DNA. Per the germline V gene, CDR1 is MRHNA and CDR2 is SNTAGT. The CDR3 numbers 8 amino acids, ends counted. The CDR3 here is CASSDSKG.

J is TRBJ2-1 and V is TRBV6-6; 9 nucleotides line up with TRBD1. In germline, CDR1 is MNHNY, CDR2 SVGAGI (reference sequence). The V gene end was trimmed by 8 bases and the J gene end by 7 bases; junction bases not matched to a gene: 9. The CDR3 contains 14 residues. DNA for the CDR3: TGTGCCAGCGGTGATGGGGACAGGGTGAATGAGCAGTTCTTC. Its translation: CASGDGDRVNEQFF.

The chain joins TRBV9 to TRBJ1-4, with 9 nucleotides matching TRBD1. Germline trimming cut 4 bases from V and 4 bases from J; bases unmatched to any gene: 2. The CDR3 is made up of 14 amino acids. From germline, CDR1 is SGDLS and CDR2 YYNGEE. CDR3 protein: CASSQTGGNEKLFF. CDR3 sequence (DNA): TGTGCCAGCAGCCAGACAGGGGGTAATGAAAAACTGTTTTTT.

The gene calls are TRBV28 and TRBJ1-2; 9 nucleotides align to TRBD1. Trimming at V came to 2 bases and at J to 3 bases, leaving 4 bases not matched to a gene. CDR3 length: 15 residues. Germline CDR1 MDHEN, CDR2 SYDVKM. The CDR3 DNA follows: TGTGCCAGCAGTTTAGGGACAGGGAGGGACTATGGCTACACCTTC. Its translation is CASSLGTGRDYGYTF.

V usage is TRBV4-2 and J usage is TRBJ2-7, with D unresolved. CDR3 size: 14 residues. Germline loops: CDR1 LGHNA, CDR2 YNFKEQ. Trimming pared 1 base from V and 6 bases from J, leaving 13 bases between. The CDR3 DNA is TGTGCCAGCAGCCAAGGTTCGTCCGGCGGCGAGCAGTACTTC. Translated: CASSQGSSGGEQYF.

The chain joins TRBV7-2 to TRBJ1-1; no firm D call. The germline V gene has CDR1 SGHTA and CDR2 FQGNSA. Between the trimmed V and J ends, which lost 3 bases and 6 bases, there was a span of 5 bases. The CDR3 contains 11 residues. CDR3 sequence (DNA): TGTGCCAGCAGCTTTCAATCTGAAGCTTTCTTT. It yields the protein CASSFQSEAFF.

DNA for the CDR3: TGTGCCAGCAGTGGCATCGGAGTTAGGTATGGCTACACCTTC. Its protein product is CASSGIGVRYGYTF. V gene TRBV25-1 combines with J gene TRBJ1-2; D is undetermined. Germline lookup yields CDR1 MGHDK and CDR2 SYGVNS. V gave up 4 bases and J gave up 5 bases, with 14 bases separating them. The CDR3 consists of 14 residues.

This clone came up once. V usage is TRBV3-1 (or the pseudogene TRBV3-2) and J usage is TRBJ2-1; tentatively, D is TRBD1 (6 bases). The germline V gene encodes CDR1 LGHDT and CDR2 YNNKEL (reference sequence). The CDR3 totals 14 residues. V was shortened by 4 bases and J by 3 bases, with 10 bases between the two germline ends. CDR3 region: CASSRIQGYNEQFF. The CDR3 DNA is TGTGCCAGCAGCCGCATACAGGGCTACAATGAGCAGTTCTTC.

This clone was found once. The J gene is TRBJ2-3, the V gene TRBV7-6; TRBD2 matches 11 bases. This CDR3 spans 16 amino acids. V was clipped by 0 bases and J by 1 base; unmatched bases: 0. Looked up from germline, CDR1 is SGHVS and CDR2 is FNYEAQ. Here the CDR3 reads CASSLATSGGTDTQYF. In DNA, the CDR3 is TGTGCCAGCAGCTTAGCGACTAGCGGGGGCACAGATACGCAGTATTTT.

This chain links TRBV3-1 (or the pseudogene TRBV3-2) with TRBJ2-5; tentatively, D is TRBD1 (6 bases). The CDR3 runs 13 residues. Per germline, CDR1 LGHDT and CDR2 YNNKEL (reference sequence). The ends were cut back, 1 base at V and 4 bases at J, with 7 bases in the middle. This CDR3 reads CASSQGRGETQYF. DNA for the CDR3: TGTGCCAGCAGCCAAGGCAGGGGAGAGACCCAGTACTTC.

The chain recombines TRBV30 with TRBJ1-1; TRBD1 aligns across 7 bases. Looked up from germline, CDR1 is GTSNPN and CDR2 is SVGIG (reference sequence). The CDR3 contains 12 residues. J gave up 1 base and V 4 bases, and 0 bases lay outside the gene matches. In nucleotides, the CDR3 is TGTGCCTGGAACAGGGGGAACACTGAAGCTTTCTTT. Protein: CAWNRGNTEAFF.

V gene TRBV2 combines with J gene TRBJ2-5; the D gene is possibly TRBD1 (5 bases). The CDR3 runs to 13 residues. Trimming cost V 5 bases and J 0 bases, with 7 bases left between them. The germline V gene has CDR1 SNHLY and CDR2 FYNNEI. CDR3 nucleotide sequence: TGTGCCAGCAGTAAGGGGTACCAAGAGACCCAGTACTTC. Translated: CASSKGYQETQYF.

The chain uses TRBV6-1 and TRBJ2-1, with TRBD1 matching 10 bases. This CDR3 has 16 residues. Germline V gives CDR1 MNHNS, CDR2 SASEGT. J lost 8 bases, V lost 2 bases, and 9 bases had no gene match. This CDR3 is CASSETTGGSLDEQFF. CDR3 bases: TGTGCCAGCAGTGAAACGACAGGGGGCAGCCTAGATGAGCAGTTCTTC.

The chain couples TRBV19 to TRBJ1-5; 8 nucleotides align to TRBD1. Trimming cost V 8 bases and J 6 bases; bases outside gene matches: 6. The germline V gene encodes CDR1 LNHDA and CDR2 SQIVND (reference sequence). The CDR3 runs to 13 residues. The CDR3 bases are TGTGCCAGTCACAGGGGGGTCGCTCAGCCCCAGCATTTT. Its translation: CASHRGVAQPQHF.